One sample yielded the 17 T cell receptor beta chains listed below, sequenced in a study of shared clonotypes between healthy human individuals (dated by TCRdb to the early 2020s). CD8 naive samples consisted of CD45RO-negative cells that were positively selected for CCR7, yielding a CD45RA+CCR7+ population without TemRA cells. To prepare the library, the immunoSEQ multiplex PCR assay was applied. Here the immuneACCESS table is served through TCRdb, limited to in-frame sequences with V and J called. Missing clones are a known gap in these copies; in checked studies unresolved V genes cover under half, and the rest lacks a known reason. The sample has about 2.2 million clones on record, 93% of them singletons. Roughly 1.7% of the sample rests with the top ten. The sequenced sample was naive CD8+ T cells from PBMCs. The cell subset or site tag for this specimen amounts to: CD45RA+CCR7+. These receptors were taken from a man between 18 and 29 years old in good health. Some clones in this sample may be carry-over from other donors' samples.

Notes on this clone: The same CDR3 is also encoded by other DNA sequences in this sample. The chain couples TRBV27 to TRBJ2-1; TRBD2 is a possible D gene (5 bases). Trimming took 3 bases from V and 2 from J, leaving 8 bases between them. CDR3 length: 14 residues. CDR1 is MNHEY and CDR2 is SMNVEV in the germline V gene (reference sequence). CDR3: CASSLYGTYNEQFF. CDR3 coding DNA: TGTGCCAGCAGTTTGTACGGGACCTACAATGAGCAGTTCTTC.

Regarding this clone: In the same sample, other DNA sequences code for this CDR3. The rearrangement joins TRBV14 to TRBJ2-7; 11 bases map to TRBD1. This CDR3 is built from 14 residues. Germline values: CDR1 SGHDN, CDR2 FVKESK. The junction had 3 bases not matched to a gene; V was cut back by 4 bases and J by 4 bases. As DNA, the CDR3 is TGTGCCAGCAGCCTCGGACAGGGGGCGTACGAGCAGTACTTC. Residues: CASSLGQGAYEQYF.

The chain is built from TRBV19 and TRBJ2-5; D may be TRBD1 (7 bases). The CDR3 consists of 14 residues. Looked up from germline, CDR1 is LNHDA and CDR2 is SQIVND (reference sequence). V gave up 0 bases and J gave up 10 bases, with 15 bases separating them. The CDR3 loop is CASSIDGEDRLQYF. The CDR3 DNA reads as TGTGCCAGTAGTATAGATGGGGAGGACAGGCTCCAGTACTTC.

This chain connects TRBV4-2 to TRBJ1-3, with D possibly being TRBD1 (5 bases). The CDR3 spans 16 residues. V was shortened by 0 bases and J by 4 bases, with 13 bases between the two germline ends. Germline V gene lookup returns CDR1 LGHNA and CDR2 YNFKEQ. CDR3 region: CASSQEGEGKGNTIYF. As DNA, the CDR3 is TGTGCCAGCAGCCAAGAAGGAGAGGGGAAAGGAAACACCATATATTTT.

The chain couples TRBV11-2 to TRBJ2-1; a weak D match, TRBD2 (5 bases). Trimming removed 1 base from V and 4 bases from J, with 11 bases in between. Germline CDR1 and CDR2: SGHAT and FQNNGV. The CDR3 totals 15 residues. The DNA for the CDR3 is TGTGCCAGCAGCTTAGTGAACGGAGGATACAATGAGCAGTTCTTC. Translating it yields CASSLVNGGYNEQFF.

CDR3 amino acids: CASGPDLRAEAFF. The CDR3 region has the DNA TGTGCTAGTGGCCCCGACCTTAGGGCTGAAGCTTTCTTT. The rearrangement links TRBV12-5 to TRBJ1-1, with D unresolved. The germline CDR1 and CDR2 sequences are LGHNT and FRNRAP. V was trimmed by 6 bases and J by 6 bases, leaving 14 bases between them. The CDR3 is 13 amino acids.

This clone was seen just once. V and J are TRBV4-3 and TRBJ2-1; D perhaps matches TRBD2 (6 bases). Trimming stripped 0 bases from V and 0 bases from J, with 9 bases between. CDR3 size: 16 residues. Germline V gives CDR1 LGHNA, CDR2 YSLEER. The CDR3 spells CASSQDSGYSYNEQFF. The CDR3 DNA is TGCGCCAGCAGCCAAGATAGCGGTTACTCCTACAATGAGCAGTTCTTC.

The gene calls are TRBV19 and TRBJ1-5; 7 bases fit TRBD1. After removal of 9 bases from V and 3 bases from J, the junction contained 5 bases not matched to a gene. CDR3 length: 13 amino acids. Germline V lookup: CDR1 LNHDA, CDR2 SQIVND (reference sequence). The CDR3 DNA is TGTGCCAGCGCGACAGGGCACAATCAGCCCCAGCATTTT. Its translation: CASATGHNQPQHF.

The CDR3 nucleotides read TGTGCCAGCGCCGGGACGGTCTACAATGAGCAGTTCTTC. It specifies CASAGTVYNEQFF. The chain carries TRBV28 and TRBJ2-1; TRBD1 or TRBD2 may be the D gene (5 bases each). The V gene's germline CDR1 is MDHEN and CDR2 SYDVKM. The CDR3 runs to 13 residues. Trimming pared 8 bases from V and 3 bases from J, leaving 11 bases between.

CDR3 in amino acids: CASPVIRVGDYGYTF. CDR3 in DNA: TGTGCCAGCCCAGTGATACGGGTTGGAGACTATGGCTACACCTTC. V and J are TRBV2 and TRBJ1-2, with D hard to call. CDR3 length equals 15 residues. Germline CDR1 and CDR2: SNHLY and FYNNEI. V shed 8 bases and J shed 3 bases, with 19 bases lying between them.

This CDR3 is CASTQTGSDEKLFF. For the CDR3, the DNA is TGTGCCAGCACCCAGACAGGGTCGGATGAAAAACTGTTTTTT. This chain uses TRBV28 with TRBJ1-4; 7 bases align to TRBD1. Germline V gene lookup returns CDR1 MDHEN and CDR2 SYDVKM. The CDR3 contains 14 residues. Unmatched junction bases numbered 8, after V lost 7 bases and J lost 6 bases. The full variable domain, in which reference TRBV28 and TRBJ1-4 provide the parts outside the CDR3, is DVKVTQSSRYLVKRTGEKVFLECVQDMDHENMFWYRQDPGLGLRLIYFSYDVKMKEKGDIPEGYSVSREKKERFSLILESASTNQTSMYLCASTQTGSDEKLFFGSGTQLSVL.

The rearrangement joins TRBV14 to TRBJ2-2; D tentatively fits TRBD1 or TRBD2 (5 bases each). The CDR3 spans 16 residues. CDR1 and CDR2 from the germline V gene are SGHDN and FVKESK. Trimming shortened V by 6 bases and J by 1 base, and 15 bases separated the two germline ends. The CDR3 loop is CASRPRGPMNTGELFF. CDR3 nucleotides: TGTGCCAGCAGGCCCCGGGGACCCATGAACACCGGGGAGCTGTTTTTT.

V gene TRBV14 combines with J gene TRBJ1-4; D remains ambiguous. The length of the CDR3 is 16 residues. Germline loops: CDR1 SGHDN, CDR2 FVKESK. The V gene lost 1 base and the J gene lost 2 bases, with 11 bases spanning the gap. The CDR3 nucleotides are TGTGCCAGCAGCCAAGGACTATTGCTTACTAATGAAAAACTGTTTTTT. This gives the protein CASSQGLLLTNEKLFF.

The chain recombines TRBV28 with TRBJ2-5; 11 bases agree with TRBD1. The germline V gene encodes CDR1 MDHEN and CDR2 SYDVKM. With V trimmed by 5 bases and J by 4 bases, 6 bases remained unmatched. The CDR3 is 15 residues long. This chain's CDR3 is CASSRWTGGGETQYF. The CDR3 region has the DNA TGTGCCAGCAGTCGATGGACAGGGGGCGGAGAGACCCAGTACTTC.

DNA of the CDR3: TGTGCCAGCAGCTTGGATGGACAGGGGACCGGTGGCTACACCTTC. Its protein is CASSLDGQGTGGYTF. This sequence joins TRBV5-6 and TRBJ1-2; 9 bases agree with TRBD1. This CDR3 is 15 amino acids long. J lost 7 bases, V lost 0 bases, and 7 bases had no gene match. Germline V gene sequence: CDR1 SGHDT, CDR2 YYEEEE. Drawing the rest from reference TRBV5-6 and TRBJ1-2, the complete variable domain is DAGVTQSPTHLIKTRGQQVTLRCSPKSGHDTVSWYQQALGQGPQFIFQYYEEEERQRGNFPDRFSGHQFPNYSSELNVNALLLGDSALYLCASSLDGQGTGGYTFGSGTRLTVV.

This clone was detected once. V gene TRBV28 combines with J gene TRBJ1-2; the D gene is possibly TRBD1 (6 bases). The CDR3 is 15 residues long. Germline CDR1 and CDR2: MDHEN and SYDVKM. V was clipped by 2 bases and J by 4 bases, with 14 bases between them. The CDR3 is CASSLDRSGRYGYTF. The CDR3 DNA reads as TGTGCCAGCAGTTTAGACAGGAGCGGCCGCTATGGCTACACCTTC.

Only one count was recorded for this clone. Other nucleotide sequences from this sample produce the same CDR3. This chain connects TRBV27 to TRBJ1-1, with D perhaps matching TRBD1 (5 bases). V was shortened by 3 bases and J by 2 bases, with 7 bases between the two germline ends. CDR1 is MNHEY and CDR2 is SMNVEV in the germline V gene (reference sequence). This CDR3 comprises 13 residues. The CDR3 here is CASSFGGNTEAFF. The CDR3 DNA sequence: TGTGCCAGCAGTTTCGGGGGAAACACTGAAGCTTTCTTT.